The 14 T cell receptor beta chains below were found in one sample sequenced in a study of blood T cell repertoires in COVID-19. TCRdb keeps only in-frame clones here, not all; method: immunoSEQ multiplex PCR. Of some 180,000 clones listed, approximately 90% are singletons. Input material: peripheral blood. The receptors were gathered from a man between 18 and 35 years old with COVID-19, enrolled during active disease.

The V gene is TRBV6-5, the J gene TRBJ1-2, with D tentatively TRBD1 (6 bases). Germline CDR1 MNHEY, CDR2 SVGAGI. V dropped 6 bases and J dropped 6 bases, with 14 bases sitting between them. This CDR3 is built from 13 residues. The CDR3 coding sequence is TGTGCCAGCAGCGATGGGACATACAATGGCTACACCTTC. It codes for CASSDGTYNGYTF.

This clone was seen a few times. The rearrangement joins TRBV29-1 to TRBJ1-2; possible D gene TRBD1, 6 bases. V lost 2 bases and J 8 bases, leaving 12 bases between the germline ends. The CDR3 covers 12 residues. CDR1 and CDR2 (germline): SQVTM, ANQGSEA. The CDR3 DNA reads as TGCAGCGTTGAACGGGGGGCAATCGGCTACACCTTC. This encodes CSVERGAIGYTF.

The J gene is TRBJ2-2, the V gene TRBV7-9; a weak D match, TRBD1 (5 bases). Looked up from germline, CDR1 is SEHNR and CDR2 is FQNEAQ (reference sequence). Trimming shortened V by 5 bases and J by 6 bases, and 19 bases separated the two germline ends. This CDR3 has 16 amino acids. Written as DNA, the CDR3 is TGTGCCAGCAGCGTCGTGAGGTGGGGCACGGCCGGGGAGCTGTTTTTT. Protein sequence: CASSVVRWGTAGELFF. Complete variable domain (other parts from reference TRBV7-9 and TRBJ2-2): DTGVSQNPRHKITKRGQNVTFRCDPISEHNRLYWYRQTLGQGPEFLTYFQNEAQLEKSRLLSDRFSAERPKGSFSTLEIQRTEQGDSAMYLCASSVVRWGTAGELFFGEGSRLTVL.

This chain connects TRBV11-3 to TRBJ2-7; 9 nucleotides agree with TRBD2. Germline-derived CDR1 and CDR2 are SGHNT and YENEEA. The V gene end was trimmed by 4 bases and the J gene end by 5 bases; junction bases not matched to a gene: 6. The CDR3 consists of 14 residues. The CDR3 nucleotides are TGTGCCAGCAGCTCCGTGCGGGAGGGCCACGAGCAGTACTTC. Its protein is CASSSVREGHEQYF.

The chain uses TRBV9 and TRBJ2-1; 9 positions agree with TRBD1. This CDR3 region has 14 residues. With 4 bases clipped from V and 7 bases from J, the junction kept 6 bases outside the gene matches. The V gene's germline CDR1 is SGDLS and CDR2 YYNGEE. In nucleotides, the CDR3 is TGTGCCAGCAGCTCACCCGGGACAGGGAATGAGCAGTTCTTC. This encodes CASSSPGTGNEQFF.

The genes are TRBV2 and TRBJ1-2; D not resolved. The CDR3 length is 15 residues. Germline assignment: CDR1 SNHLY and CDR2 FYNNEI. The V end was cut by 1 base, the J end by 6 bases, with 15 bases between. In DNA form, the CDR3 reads TGTGCCAGCAGTGAAGAAGCTAGGATTTGGGATGGCTACACCTTC. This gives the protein CASSEEARIWDGYTF.

The DNA of the CDR3 is TGTGCCAGCAGTTCGGGCAATGAGCAGTTCTTC. Translation: CASSSGNEQFF. The J gene is TRBJ2-1, the V gene TRBV27; D is ambiguous. V lost 4 bases to trimming and J lost 6 bases, with 4 bases between them. The CDR3 contains 11 residues. In germline, CDR1 is MNHEY, CDR2 SMNVEV (reference sequence).

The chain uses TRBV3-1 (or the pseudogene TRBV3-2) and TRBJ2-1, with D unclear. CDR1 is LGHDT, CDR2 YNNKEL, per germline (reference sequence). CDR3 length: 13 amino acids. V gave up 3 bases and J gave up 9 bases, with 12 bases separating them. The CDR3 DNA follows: TGTGCCAGCAGCCAGTCCAGCGTTCCTGAGCAGTTCTTC. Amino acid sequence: CASSQSSVPEQFF.

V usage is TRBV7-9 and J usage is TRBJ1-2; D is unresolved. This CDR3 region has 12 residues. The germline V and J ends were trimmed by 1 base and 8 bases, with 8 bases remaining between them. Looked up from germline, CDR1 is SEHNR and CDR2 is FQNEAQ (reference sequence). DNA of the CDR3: TGTGCCAGCAGCTTAGTGGTTGGCGGCTACACCTTC. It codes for CASSLVVGGYTF.

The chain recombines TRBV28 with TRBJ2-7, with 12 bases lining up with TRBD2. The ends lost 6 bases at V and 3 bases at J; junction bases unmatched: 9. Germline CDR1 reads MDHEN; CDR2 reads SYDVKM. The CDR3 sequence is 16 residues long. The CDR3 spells CASRDPRTSGNYEQYF. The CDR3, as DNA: TGTGCCAGCAGGGATCCGCGGACTAGCGGGAACTACGAGCAGTACTTC.

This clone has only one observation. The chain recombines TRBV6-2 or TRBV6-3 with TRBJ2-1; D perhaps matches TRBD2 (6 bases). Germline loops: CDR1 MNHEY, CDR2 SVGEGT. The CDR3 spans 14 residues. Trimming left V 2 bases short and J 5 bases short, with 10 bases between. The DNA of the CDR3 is TGTGCCAGCAGTTACCCCGCGGGGAACAATGAGCAGTTCTTC. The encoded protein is CASSYPAGNNEQFF.

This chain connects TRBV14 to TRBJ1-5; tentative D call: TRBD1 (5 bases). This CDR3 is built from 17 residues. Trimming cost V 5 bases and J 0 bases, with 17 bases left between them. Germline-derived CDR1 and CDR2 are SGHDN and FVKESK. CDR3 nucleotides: TGTGCCAGCAGCTCCGTCCCCACAGGATATAGCAATCAGCCCCAGCATTTT. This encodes CASSSVPTGYSNQPQHF.

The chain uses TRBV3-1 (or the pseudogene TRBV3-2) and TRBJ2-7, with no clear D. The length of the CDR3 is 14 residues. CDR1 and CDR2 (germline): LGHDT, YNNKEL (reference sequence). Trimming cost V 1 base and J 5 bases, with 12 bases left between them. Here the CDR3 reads CASSQVPESNEQYF. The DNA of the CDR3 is TGTGCCAGCAGCCAAGTCCCGGAGAGCAACGAGCAGTACTTC.

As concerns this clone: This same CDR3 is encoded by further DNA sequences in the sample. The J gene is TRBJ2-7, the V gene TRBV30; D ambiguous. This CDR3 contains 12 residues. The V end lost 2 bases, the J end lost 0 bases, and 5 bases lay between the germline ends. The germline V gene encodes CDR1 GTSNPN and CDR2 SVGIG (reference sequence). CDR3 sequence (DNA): TGTGCCTGGAGTCGCGACTCCTACGAGCAGTACTTC. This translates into CAWSRDSYEQYF.